A single T cell receptor (beta chain) is shown here with its context. The CDR3 runs 16 residues. Germline values: CDR1 SGHVS, CDR2 FNYEAQ. V was trimmed by 0 bases and J by 0 bases, leaving 12 bases between them. This sample is drawn from a study of T cells in Graves' hyperthyroidism and ophthalmopathy. TCR beta CDR3 sequences were amplified from RNA transcripts. An initial round of RT-PCR targeting the TCR CDR3 relied on the HTBI primer set. TCRdb recomputed calls from the multiplex PCR reads with MiXCR, one row per CDR3 protein. The sample has about 210,000 distinct CDR3 sequences, roughly 17% seen once.

The gene calls are TRBV7-6 and TRBJ2-7, with D possibly TRBD2 on 5 matching bases. Sequenced: blood. This TCR was recovered from a man aged 50 or older with Graves' hyperthyroidism. This CDR3 is CASSLAFRGASYEQYF. The DNA for the CDR3 is TGTGCCAGCAGCTTAGCCTTCCGGGGTGCCTCCTACGAGCAGTACTTC.